The 16 T cell receptor beta chains given below trace back to one sample, sequenced in a study of CD8+ T cells in alopecia areata. Noted treatment: oral pan-JAK inhibitor, 5-10 mg twice daily. TCR sequencing used cDNA made by reverse transcription of extracted RNA. Clones were sequenced by immunoSEQ multiplex PCR, and TCRdb holds only the in-frame ones, with some missing. The repertoire includes roughly 100,000 clones, over 75% of them detected once, and around 10% sits in the top ten. This specimen consisted of CD8+ T cells sorted from blood, obtained between weeks 30 and 35, from a patient treated with tofacitinib. Receptors were obtained from a human donor with alopecia areata.

CDR3 sequence (DNA): TGTGCCAGCTGCACTAGCGGGGACTCCTACAATGAGCAGTTCTTC. It specifies CASCTSGDSYNEQFF. V usage is TRBV6-1 and J usage is TRBJ2-1; 10 bases are a match to TRBD2. CDR1 is MNHNS, CDR2 SASEGT, per germline. V was clipped by 8 bases and J by 0 bases; unmatched bases: 4. CDR3 length equals 15 residues.

In DNA, the CDR3 is TGTGCCAGCAGCGTAGCCCCCCGATACGAGCAGTACTTC. Its protein product is CASSVAPRYEQYF. The J gene is TRBJ2-7, the V gene TRBV9; unclear D gene. CDR1 and CDR2 (germline): SGDLS, YYNGEE. V was trimmed by 0 bases and J by 4 bases, leaving 8 bases between them. The CDR3 contains 13 residues.

The chain links TRBV27 to TRBJ2-3; 8 nucleotides match TRBD2. CDR1 is MNHEY and CDR2 is SMNVEV in the germline V gene (reference sequence). The trim removed 5 bases at V and 3 bases at J, leaving 4 bases unmatched. The CDR3 runs to 14 residues. The CDR3 DNA reads as TGTGCCAGCAGTGCCATAGCGGGGACAGATACGCAGTATTTT. Encoded protein: CASSAIAGTDTQYF.

J is TRBJ1-1 and V is TRBV19, with D unresolved. V lost 5 bases and J lost 8, with 9 bases in between. The V gene's germline CDR1 is LNHDA and CDR2 SQIVND (reference sequence). The CDR3 consists of 11 residues. CDR3 sequence reads: CASSLNREAFF. The CDR3, as DNA: TGTGCCAGTAGTCTCAATCGAGAAGCTTTCTTT. Using reference TRBV19 and TRBJ1-1 for the parts outside the CDR3, the full variable domain is DGGITQSPKYLFRKEGQNVTLSCEQNLNHDAMYWYRQDPGQGLRLIYYSQIVNDFQKGDIAEGYSVSREKKESFPLTVTSAQKNPTAFYLCASSLNREAFFGQGTRLTVV.

This rearrangement joins TRBV5-4 to TRBJ2-4; 9 bases match TRBD1. V gave up 1 base and J gave up 0 bases; unmatched junction bases: 11. Germline loops: CDR1 SGHNT, CDR2 YYREEE (reference sequence). This CDR3 region has 19 residues. Here the CDR3 DNA reads TGTGCCAGCAGCTTGAACCCCGGGACAGGGTATTTAGCCAAAAACATTCAGTACTTC. Translating it yields CASSLNPGTGYLAKNIQYF.

V and J are TRBV29-1 and TRBJ1-1; D ambiguous. Deletions cut 6 bases from V and 1 base from J, with 15 bases between. Germline loops: CDR1 SQVTM, CDR2 ANQGSEA. CDR3 size: 14 residues. As DNA, the CDR3 is TGCAGCGTCCTGACGGCTAATACGAACACTGAAGCTTTCTTT. This codes for CSVLTANTNTEAFF.

With regard to this clone: The same CDR3 is also encoded by other DNA sequences in this sample. The chain joins TRBV19 to TRBJ1-2; D is ambiguous. The V gene's germline CDR1 is LNHDA and CDR2 SQIVND (reference sequence). The CDR3 extends over 12 amino acids. Trimming removed 5 bases at V and 4 bases at J, with 8 bases between. The CDR3 loop reads CASSPDSYGYTF. The CDR3 DNA follows: TGTGCCAGTAGTCCCGACTCCTATGGCTACACCTTC.

The V call is TRBV5-1, the J call TRBJ2-7; 7 bases map to TRBD2. CDR3 length: 16 amino acids. The trim removed 1 base at V and 3 bases at J, leaving 10 bases unmatched. Germline lookup yields CDR1 SGHRS and CDR2 YFSETQ. The DNA for the CDR3 is TGCGCCAGCAGCTTGATAGGGCGGGAGTGCTGCTACGAGCAGTACTTC. Its protein is CASSLIGRECCYEQYF.

The chain uses TRBV7-9 and TRBJ2-2; 8 positions agree with TRBD2. The CDR3 has 16 residues. J lost 1 base, V lost 6 bases, and 7 bases had no gene match. CDR1 is SEHNR, CDR2 FQNEAQ, per germline (reference sequence). CDR3 residues: CASRGPAGGNTGELFF. CDR3 DNA: TGTGCCAGCAGAGGCCCTGCGGGGGGGAACACCGGGGAGCTGTTTTTT.

This rearrangement joins TRBV7-9 to TRBJ1-4; 9 positions match TRBD1. With 5 bases clipped from V and 5 bases from J, the junction kept 6 bases outside the gene matches. The CDR3 covers 15 residues. Germline V gene lookup returns CDR1 SEHNR and CDR2 FQNEAQ (reference sequence). CDR3 sequence: CASSPPGTGNEKLFF. CDR3 DNA sequence: TGTGCCAGCAGCCCGCCCGGGACAGGGAATGAAAAACTGTTTTTT.

The chain is built from TRBV5-1 and TRBJ2-7; D may correspond to TRBD1 or TRBD2 (5 bases each). The CDR3 loop spans 16 amino acids. The germline V gene has CDR1 SGHRS and CDR2 YFSETQ. V lost 4 bases to trimming and J lost 3 bases, with 20 bases between them. The CDR3 sequence is CASSPAGDGDIYEQYF. The DNA of the CDR3 is TGCGCCAGCAGCCCGGCTGGGGACGGTGACATCTACGAGCAGTACTTC. Together with reference TRBV5-1 and TRBJ2-7, the CDR3 gives the full variable domain: KAGVTQTPRYLIKTRGQQVTLSCSPISGHRSVSWYQQTPGQGLQFLFEYFSETQRNKGNFPGRFSGRQFSNSRSEMNVSTLELGDSALYLCASSPAGDGDIYEQYFGPGTRLTVT.

The chain couples TRBV5-4 to TRBJ2-7; D is undetermined. The CDR3 runs 13 residues. In germline, CDR1 is SGHNT, CDR2 YYREEE (reference sequence). V was pared by 5 bases and J by 6 bases, with 15 bases between. CDR3 loop: CASSHASSGEQYF. The CDR3 DNA reads as TGTGCCAGCAGTCATGCCTCCTCCGGCGAGCAGTACTTC.

About this clone: This clone may be a read error of a much larger clone one base away. The chain employs TRBV4-2 and TRBJ2-3, with 11 bases matching TRBD2. CDR3 length: 14 amino acids. V gave up 6 bases and J gave up 4 bases; unmatched junction bases: 3. Germline values: CDR1 LGHNA, CDR2 YNFKEQ. The CDR3 sequence is CASSDSGGADTQYF. CDR3 bases: TGTGCCAGCAGTGATAGCGGGGGGGCAGATACGCAGTATTTT.

This clone appeared a single time. The chain combines TRBV14 with TRBJ2-7; D is undetermined. The CDR3 covers 18 residues. Germline V lookup: CDR1 SGHDN, CDR2 FVKESK. V was trimmed by 0 bases and J by 1 base, leaving 19 bases between them. CDR3 nucleotide sequence: TGTGCCAGCAGCCAAGAACTCGTCACTGGGTACATATCCTACGAGCAGTACTTC. It is translated as CASSQELVTGYISYEQYF.

The V gene is TRBV4-1, the J gene TRBJ2-5, with D hard to call. The CDR3 contains 13 residues. V lost 0 bases, J lost 5 bases, and 7 bases lay in between. CDR1 is MGHRA, CDR2 YSYEKL, per germline. In DNA form, the CDR3 reads TGCGCCAGCAGCCAAGAGCCGCAGGAGACCCAGTACTTC. It codes for CASSQEPQETQYF.

CDR3: CSVEDGTGAPTGELFF. The CDR3 DNA follows: TGCAGCGTTGAAGACGGCACAGGGGCCCCCACCGGGGAGCTGTTTTTT. The rearrangement joins TRBV29-1 to TRBJ2-2; 7 bases agree with TRBD1. V lost 0 bases to trimming and J lost 4 bases; unmatched junction nucleotides: 8. Germline values: CDR1 SQVTM, CDR2 ANQGSEA. CDR3 length: 16 amino acids.